The next 21 T cell receptor beta chains were all read from a single sample in a study of blood T cell repertoires in COVID-19. Profiled with immunoSEQ multiplex PCR; TCRdb holds only in-frame clones, not every one. The repertoire holds approximately 37,000 clones, with 80% to 90% as singletons. Input material: peripheral blood. These TCRs come from a man aged 40-49 years with active COVID-19.

This clone showed up just a few times. The V and J genes are TRBV27 and TRBJ1-6; the match to TRBD1 covers 8 bases. Losses at the gene ends were 5 bases for V and 4 bases for J; bases not matched to a gene: 7. Germline V CDR1 and CDR2: MNHEY, SMNVEV (reference sequence). CDR3 size: 16 residues. CDR3 DNA sequence: TGTGCCAGCAGTCCTCGGACAGGGCCGTATAATTCACCCCTCCACTTT. It specifies CASSPRTGPYNSPLHF.

The V call is TRBV19, the J call TRBJ1-2, with D possibly TRBD1 on 5 matching bases. The V end was cut by 3 bases, the J end by 0 bases, with 11 bases between. Germline CDR1 LNHDA, CDR2 SQIVND (reference sequence). The CDR3 is 15 amino acids. The CDR3 loop is CASSMGGRPNYGYTF. CDR3 DNA sequence: TGTGCCAGTAGTATGGGGGGACGACCTAACTATGGCTACACCTTC. The full variable domain, its missing parts supplied by reference TRBV19 and TRBJ1-2, is DGGITQSPKYLFRKEGQNVTLSCEQNLNHDAMYWYRQDPGQGLRLIYYSQIVNDFQKGDIAEGYSVSREKKESFPLTVTSAQKNPTAFYLCASSMGGRPNYGYTFGSGTRLTVV.

The chain recombines TRBV19 with TRBJ1-5; 12 bases agree with TRBD1. The germline gives CDR1 LNHDA, CDR2 SQIVND (reference sequence). This CDR3 region has 17 residues. V lost 6 bases, J lost 1 base, and 7 bases stayed unmatched. Written as DNA, the CDR3 is TGTGCCAGTAGCGGGGACAGGGGGCAGCGGAGCAATCAGCCCCAGCATTTT. Translated, it gives CASSGDRGQRSNQPQHF.

The chain uses TRBV2 and TRBJ2-6; 8 bases align to TRBD1. Germline CDR1 SNHLY, CDR2 FYNNEI. With V trimmed by 8 bases and J by 0 bases, 6 bases remained unmatched. The CDR3 totals 16 residues. The CDR3 region is CASGGQGFSGANVLTF. The CDR3 bases are TGTGCCAGCGGAGGACAGGGCTTCTCTGGGGCCAACGTCCTGACTTTC.

V usage is TRBV28 and J usage is TRBJ1-2, with D tentatively TRBD1 (6 bases). V lost 5 bases and J 0 bases, leaving 10 bases between the germline ends. Germline CDR1 is MDHEN and CDR2 is SYDVKM. The CDR3 extends over 14 amino acids. The CDR3 sequence is CASSAYRANYGYTF. CDR3 DNA: TGTGCCAGCAGTGCCTACAGGGCTAACTATGGCTACACCTTC.

V usage is TRBV9 and J usage is TRBJ1-6; 9 positions agree with TRBD1. CDR1 and CDR2 from the germline V gene are SGDLS and YYNGEE. Unmatched junction bases numbered 5, after V lost 2 bases and J lost 5 bases. This CDR3 is 16 amino acids long. The CDR3 nucleotides are TGTGCCAGCAGCGTGGGGACAGGGTGGGATAATTCACCCCTCCACTTT. Its translation is CASSVGTGWDNSPLHF. Full variable domain (rest looked up from reference TRBV9 and TRBJ1-6): DSGVTQTPKHLITATGQRVTLRCSPRSGDLSVYWYQQSLDQGLQFLIQYYNGEERAKGNILERFSAQQFPDLHSELNLSSLELGDSALYFCASSVGTGWDNSPLHFGNGTRLTVT.

J is TRBJ2-1 and V is TRBV7-2; D is possibly TRBD2 (6 bases). CDR3 length: 15 residues. Germline values: CDR1 SGHTA, CDR2 FQGNSA. The V gene lost 10 bases and the J gene lost 4 bases, with 20 bases spanning the gap. The CDR3 DNA reads as TGTGCCATCAACATGGGAGGCCTTATTTACAATGAGCAGTTCTTC. Translating it yields CAINMGGLIYNEQFF.

V gene TRBV5-4 combines with J gene TRBJ2-1; 9 positions match TRBD2. Germline V lookup: CDR1 SGHNT, CDR2 YYREEE (reference sequence). The length of the CDR3 is 15 residues. V dropped 4 bases and J dropped 5; count of bases not matched to a gene: 7. The CDR3 sequence: CASSPSSGSHNEQFF. The CDR3 nucleotides are TGTGCCAGCAGCCCGAGTAGCGGGAGCCACAATGAGCAGTTCTTC.

The rearrangement joins TRBV7-9 to TRBJ2-3; 7 bases agree with TRBD1. V shed 11 bases, J shed 0 bases, and the junction held 5 bases outside the gene matches. Germline V gene data show CDR1 as SEHNR and CDR2 as FQNEAQ (reference sequence). The CDR3 sequence is 13 residues long. The CDR3: CAEGALSTDTQYF. The CDR3 DNA is TGTGCCGAGGGGGCACTTAGCACAGATACGCAGTATTTT.

The chain couples TRBV5-5 to TRBJ1-5; unclear D gene. The CDR3 runs to 13 residues. Germline V gives CDR1 SGHKS, CDR2 YYEKEE (reference sequence). V lost 1 base to trimming and J lost 4 bases, with 6 bases between them. This CDR3 is CASSLSFNQPQHF. DNA of the CDR3: TGTGCCAGCAGCTTGAGCTTTAATCAGCCCCAGCATTTT.

This clone has a single count. The chain uses TRBV30 and TRBJ1-1, with D possibly TRBD1 on 5 matching bases. The V end was cut by 1 base, the J end by 1 base, with 10 bases between. Looked up from germline, CDR1 is GTSNPN and CDR2 is SVGIG (reference sequence). CDR3 length equals 14 residues. The CDR3 is CAWSEGWGNTEAFF. CDR3 nucleotide sequence: TGTGCCTGGAGTGAGGGGTGGGGGAACACTGAAGCTTTCTTT.

The CDR3 loop reads CASSADYGGIQYF. The CDR3 bases are TGTGCCAGCAGCGCCGACTACGGGGGCATTCAGTACTTC. This sequence joins TRBV7-2 and TRBJ2-4, with D possibly being TRBD2 (6 bases). CDR3 length: 13 amino acids. From germline, CDR1 is SGHTA and CDR2 FQGNSA. Trimming cost V 5 bases and J 9 bases, with 14 bases left between them.

The V call is TRBV19, the J call TRBJ1-6; TRBD1 matches at 7 bases. Trimming at V came to 5 bases and at J to 10 bases, leaving 8 bases not matched to a gene. Germline V CDR1 and CDR2: LNHDA, SQIVND (reference sequence). The CDR3 loop spans 14 amino acids. The CDR3 DNA reads as TGTGCCAGTAGTGCGAAGGGGGCTCAGTCACCCCTCCACTTT. This translates into CASSAKGAQSPLHF.

The rearrangement uses TRBV19 and TRBJ1-5; D may be TRBD1 (5 bases). CDR1 LNHDA and CDR2 SQIVND come from the germline V gene (reference sequence). CDR3 length equals 12 residues. Trimming stripped 10 bases from V and 8 bases from J, with 15 bases between. As DNA, the CDR3 is TGTGCCACTGGGGGGTCGTCTAAGCCCCAGCATTTT. This translates into CATGGSSKPQHF.

V usage is TRBV10-3 and J usage is TRBJ2-7, with a possible D match to TRBD2 (5 bases). CDR3 length: 16 amino acids. Germline CDR1 is ENHRY and CDR2 is SYGVKD. The V and J ends lost 2 bases and 4 bases respectively, with 18 bases between them. For the CDR3, the DNA is TGTGCCATCAGTGAGGGAGGATCAAGAGGTCTTTACGAGCAGTACTTC. Its protein product is CAISEGGSRGLYEQYF.

The chain carries TRBV5-1 and TRBJ2-6, with TRBD1 matching over 10 bases. Germline V gene data show CDR1 as SGHRS and CDR2 as YFSETQ. With V trimmed by 3 bases and J by 3 bases, 3 bases remained unmatched. The CDR3 is made up of 16 amino acids. The CDR3, as DNA: TGCGCCAGCAGCTGGACAGGGGGTGGTGGGGCCAACGTCCTGACTTTC. It yields the protein CASSWTGGGGANVLTF.

The rearrangement links TRBV7-3 to TRBJ2-3, with D possibly matching TRBD2 (6 bases). Looked up from germline, CDR1 is SGHTA and CDR2 is FQGTGA. Trimming left V 1 base short and J 5 bases short, with 10 bases between. The CDR3 contains 14 residues. The CDR3 region is CASSLMGGIDTQYF. CDR3 nucleotide sequence: TGTGCCAGCAGCTTAATGGGAGGTATAGATACGCAGTATTTT.

The chain links TRBV3-1 (or the pseudogene TRBV3-2) to TRBJ2-2; D uncertain. The CDR3 contains 15 residues. Trimming took 2 bases from V and 5 from J, leaving 12 bases between them. Germline V gives CDR1 LGHDT, CDR2 YNNKEL (reference sequence). This chain's CDR3 is CASSQSEYGTGELFF. For the CDR3, the DNA is TGTGCCAGCAGCCAAAGTGAATACGGGACCGGGGAGCTGTTTTTT.

DNA for the CDR3: TGTGCCAGTAGTCTCCCCGGGACAGGGGTTACTGAAGCTTTCTTT. Protein product: CASSLPGTGVTEAFF. V is TRBV19 and J is TRBJ1-1; TRBD1 agrees at 10 bases. CDR1 is LNHDA, CDR2 SQIVND, per germline (reference sequence). The junction had 8 bases not matched to a gene; V was cut back by 5 bases and J by 5 bases. The CDR3 is 15 residues long.

This chain connects TRBV12-3 or TRBV12-4 to TRBJ2-1, with TRBD2 as a possible D gene (5 bases). Trimming stripped 4 bases from V and 6 bases from J, with 7 bases between. The CDR3 totals 12 residues. CDR3 in DNA: TGTGCCAGCAGTTCGAGCGGCAATGAGCAGTTCTTC. It yields the protein CASSSSGNEQFF.

The chain combines TRBV2 with TRBJ1-1; the match to TRBD1 covers 7 bases. Losses at the gene ends were 7 bases for V and 0 bases for J; bases not matched to a gene: 5. Germline V gene lookup returns CDR1 SNHLY and CDR2 FYNNEI. This CDR3 has 14 residues. CDR3 nucleotide sequence: TGTGCCAGCAATCAAGGGGGCTTGAACACTGAAGCTTTCTTT. This sequence encodes CASNQGGLNTEAFF.